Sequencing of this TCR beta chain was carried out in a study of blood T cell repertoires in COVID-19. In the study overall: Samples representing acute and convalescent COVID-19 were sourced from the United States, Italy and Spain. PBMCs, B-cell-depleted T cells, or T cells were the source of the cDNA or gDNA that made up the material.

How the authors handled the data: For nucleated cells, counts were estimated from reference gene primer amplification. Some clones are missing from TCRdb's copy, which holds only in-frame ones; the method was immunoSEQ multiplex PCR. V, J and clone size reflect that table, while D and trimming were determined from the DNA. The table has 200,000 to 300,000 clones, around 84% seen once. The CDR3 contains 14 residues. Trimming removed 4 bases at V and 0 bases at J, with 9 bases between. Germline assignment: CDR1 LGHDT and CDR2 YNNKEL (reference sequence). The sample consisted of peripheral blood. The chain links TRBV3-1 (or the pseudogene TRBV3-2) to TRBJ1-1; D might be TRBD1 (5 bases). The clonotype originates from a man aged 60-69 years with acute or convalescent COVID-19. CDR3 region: CASSLQVMNTEAFF. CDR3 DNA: TGTGCCAGCAGCCTACAGGTCATGAACACTGAAGCTTTCTTT.